This T cell receptor beta chain was observed in a study of blood T cell repertoires in COVID-19. Turning to the study itself: T cells, B-cell-depleted T cells, or PBMCs supplied cDNA or gDNA.

The CDR3 is 15 residues long. Germline V lookup: CDR1 WNHNN, CDR2 SYGVQD (reference sequence). V lost 3 bases to trimming and J lost 3 bases, with 14 bases between them. In the authors' workflow: Amplifying reference gene primers gave estimates of nucleated cell counts. The table came from immunoSEQ multiplex PCR; TCRdb's copy has only in-frame clones and leaves some out. Clone size and V and J calls were adopted from that table, with D and trimming inferred from the DNA. The table includes 95,000 or so clones, 80% to 90% detected once. Sequencing used peripheral blood. V gene TRBV10-1 combines with J gene TRBJ1-1; possible D gene TRBD1, 6 bases. The TCR was taken from a man at least 80 years old with COVID-19, enrolled during active disease. The CDR3 nucleotides read TGCGCCAGCAGTGAAGGGCCACAGGGATACACTGAAGCTTTCTTT. Translated, it gives CASSEGPQGYTEAFF.